This T cell receptor beta chain was captured in a study of T cells in Graves' hyperthyroidism and ophthalmopathy. Turning to the study itself: Blood from the periphery was taken at initial diagnosis, before any treatment. Overall study findings and caveats: Ophthalmopathy onset followed model prediction by a median approximately 7 months. Most thyroid clonotypes that were expanded above 0.001 also turned up in blood.

This clonotype was seen repeatedly, ten times or more. Antigen: not known. The ends lost 5 bases at V and 6 bases at J; junction bases unmatched: 7. The CDR3 has 13 residues. Uncontrolled infections, other autoimmune diseases, pregnancy or lactation led to exclusion of patients. RNA transcripts were the template for amplifying TCR beta CDR3 regions. With the HTBI primer set, the TCR CDR3 went through a first round of RT-PCR. TCRdb ran MiXCR on the multiplex PCR reads and lists one entry per CDR3 protein. Of about 600,000 distinct CDR3 sequences in the sample, 16% are singletons; the top ten hold 2.5% to 4%.

This chain joins TRBV12-3 or TRBV12-4 and TRBJ2-7, with 7 bases identical to TRBD1. The TCR comes from a woman in her forties with Graves' ophthalmopathy. Sequencing was carried out using blood. The CDR3 DNA sequence: TGTGCCAGCAGTCTTAGACAGGGTTCCGAGCAGTACTTC. Residues: CASSLRQGSEQYF.